The sequence of this TCR beta chain was determined in a study of shared clonotypes between healthy human individuals (dated by TCRdb to about 2020). Some background on the complete study: The cohort comprised two women and a few men aged 18 to 49 years. To estimate repertoire size and how much clonotype sharing occurs between individuals, the study deeply sequenced the blood TCR repertoires of several healthy adults. For each donor, CD4 naive and CD4 memory were each given three plates, CD8 naive was given two plates, and CD8 memory was given one plate. Between about 0.94 and 10 billion PBMCs per donor were obtained by leukapheresis. To increase sequencing depth and limit assay-specific biases, TCR repertoire library preparation and sequencing were carried out by different laboratories using diverse techniques.

From the cysteine up to the phenylalanine, the CDR3 has a length of 18 residues. Just the 54-base CDR3 DNA is kept, in frame starting at base 1. General conclusions and limits of the study: Sharing across a few donors was observed for around 5% of naive CD4, under 4% of naive CD8, 2.3% of memory CD4, and around 0.44% of memory CD8 clonotypes. Because the study included a small number of donors, the genetic and exposure-history diversity represented was limited. Compared with non-shared clonotypes, the clonotypes found in all four sorted-subset donors had higher generation probabilities. Pairwise subsampling led to the expectation that sequencing depth would affect the degree of clonotype sharing among donors. Sampling was limited to blood, and TCR repertoires in tissue likely differ from TCR repertoires in blood. Incomplete sequencing was indicated by rarefaction of sorted-subset datasets, despite the large sequencing depth. Naive subsets generally had larger estimated clonotype richness than memory subsets did.

Donors were healthy HIV-negative adults with no recently reported acute infections or vaccinations. Every donor was a Caucasian adult living in Nashville, Tennessee, USA. CD4+ T cells were enriched by magnetic negative selection; naive cells were then positively selected on CD45RA, and the negative fraction formed the memory subset. Blood was collected by leukapheresis, and PBMCs were isolated by Ficoll-Histopaque density gradient centrifugation and then cryopreserved in liquid nitrogen vapor phase. Analytical flow cytometry was used to check the purity and quantity of each magnetically sorted T cell population. Each sorted fraction had its genomic DNA isolated and then quantified by UV absorbance on a Nanodrop 2000c. With regard to this clone: What this receptor recognizes is not known. Per-nucleotide qualities are absent, and no much larger clonotype sits a single base away.

TCR CDR3 regions were amplified from genomic DNA by multiplex PCR using the deep immunoSEQ assay. Genomic DNA extracted from each cell subset was distributed evenly over all wells of several immunoSEQ 96-well plates, and each plate served as one replicate. Each replicate PCR for sorted subsets received around 210 ng genomic DNA, equal to roughly 30,000 T cell genomes. Purified libraries were quantified with a Qubit 3.0 fluorometer, sized on a Bioanalyzer 2100, and re-quantified with the KAPA Library Quantification kit. A separate single-read 150-cycle Illumina NextSeq 550 flow cell was used to sequence each immunoSEQ 96-well plate. Turning to the authors' computational methods: Because the immunoSEQ output included only junctional sequences and no quality scores, the filtering could not be the same as the filtering used for full-length reads. To assign V/J genes and CDR3, sequences were annotated using PyIR, a Python wrapper for IgBLAST v1.9, with IMGT germline references. Reads were removed for weak V/J assignments (E-value above 1e-6), missing CDR3, stop codons, out-of-frame junctions, or ambiguous translated residues. V3J clonotypes were defined as sequences sharing the same inferred V gene, J gene, and CDR3 amino acid sequence. To compute the percentage overlap between repertoires, the number of shared unique clonotypes was divided by the size of the smaller repertoire. RTK rarefaction, the Chao1 estimator, and Recon v2.1 estimates of unobserved clonotypes were used to assess repertoire richness. OLGA was used to compute generation probabilities for all TCRbeta clonotypes that the gDNA method yielded from a handful of donors. This is the immuneACCESS table as TCRdb keeps it, with only in-frame sequences that have V and J called. A part of the clones is gone; compared with another copy, unresolved V genes explain less than half, and the rest is unexplained. From that table come the V and J calls and clone size; the DNA was used to work out D and trimming. In all, the sample holds approximately 1.5 million clones, and 95% to 99% of those were seen once. In total, the top ten clones hold approximately 0.44% of the sample.

The receptor comes from a man aged 25-40 years in good health. The chain couples TRBV7-5 to TRBJ1-5; TRBD1 is taken as the D call from the table, unchecked against the DNA. TRBV7-5 is reported as a pseudogene. The sequenced material came from naive CD4+ T cells sorted from blood. Reading the label with the study, this specimen's cell subset or site is: CD45RA+ positively selected. The CDR3 has the sequence CVRSLGTGGVISNQPQHF. The DNA sequence is TGTGTCAGAAGCTTAGGCACAGGGGGAGTTATTAGCAATCAGCCCCAGCATTTT.